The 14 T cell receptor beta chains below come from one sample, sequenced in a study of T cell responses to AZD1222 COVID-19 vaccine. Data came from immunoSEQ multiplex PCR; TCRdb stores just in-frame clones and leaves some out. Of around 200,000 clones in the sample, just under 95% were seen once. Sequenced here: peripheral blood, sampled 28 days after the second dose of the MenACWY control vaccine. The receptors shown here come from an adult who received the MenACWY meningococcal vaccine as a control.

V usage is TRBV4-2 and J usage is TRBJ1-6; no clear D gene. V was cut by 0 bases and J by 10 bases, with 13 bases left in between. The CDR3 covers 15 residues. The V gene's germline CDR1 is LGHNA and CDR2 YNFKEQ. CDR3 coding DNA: TGTGCCAGCAGCCAAGATAGGAACGCTCCCTCACCCCTCCACTTT. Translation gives CASSQDRNAPSPLHF.

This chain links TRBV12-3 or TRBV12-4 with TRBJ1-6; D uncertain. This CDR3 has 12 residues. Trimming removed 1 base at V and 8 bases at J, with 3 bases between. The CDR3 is CASSLDYSPLHF. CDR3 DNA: TGTGCCAGCAGTTTAGACTATTCACCCCTCCACTTT.

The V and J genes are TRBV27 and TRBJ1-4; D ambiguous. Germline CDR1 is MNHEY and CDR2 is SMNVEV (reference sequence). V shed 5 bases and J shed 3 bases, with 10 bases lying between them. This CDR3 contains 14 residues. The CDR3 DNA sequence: TGTGCCAGCAGTCCCCGTTTAGCTAATGAAAAACTGTTTTTT. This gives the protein CASSPRLANEKLFF.

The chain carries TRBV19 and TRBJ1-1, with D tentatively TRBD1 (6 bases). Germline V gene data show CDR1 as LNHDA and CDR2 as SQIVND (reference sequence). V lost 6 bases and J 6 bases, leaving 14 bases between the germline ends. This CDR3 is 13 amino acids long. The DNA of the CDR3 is TGTGCCAGTAGCGACCAGGGGAGGGCTGAAGCTTTCTTT. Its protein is CASSDQGRAEAFF.

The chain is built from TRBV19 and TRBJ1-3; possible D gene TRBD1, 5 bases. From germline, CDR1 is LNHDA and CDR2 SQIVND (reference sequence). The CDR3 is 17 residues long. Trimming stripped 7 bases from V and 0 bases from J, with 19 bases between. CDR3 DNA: TGTGCCAGTACCCGAACCTGGGGGAGCACCTCTGGAAACACCATATATTTT. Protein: CASTRTWGSTSGNTIYF.

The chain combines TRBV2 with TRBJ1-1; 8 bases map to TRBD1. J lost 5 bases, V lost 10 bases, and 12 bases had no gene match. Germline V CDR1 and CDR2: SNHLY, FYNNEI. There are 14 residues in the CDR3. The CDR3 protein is CATYRDRPNTEAFF. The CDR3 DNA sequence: TGTGCCACCTACCGGGACAGGCCGAATACTGAAGCTTTCTTT.

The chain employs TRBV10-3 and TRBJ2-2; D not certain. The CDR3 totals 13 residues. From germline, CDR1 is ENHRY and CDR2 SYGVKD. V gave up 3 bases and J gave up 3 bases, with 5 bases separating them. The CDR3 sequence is CAISDGYTGELFF. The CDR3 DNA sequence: TGTGCCATCAGTGACGGATACACCGGGGAGCTGTTTTTT.

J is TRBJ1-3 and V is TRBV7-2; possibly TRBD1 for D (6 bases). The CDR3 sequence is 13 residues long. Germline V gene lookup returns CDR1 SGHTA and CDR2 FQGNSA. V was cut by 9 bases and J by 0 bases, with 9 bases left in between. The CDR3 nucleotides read TGTGCCAGTCGGGGGGCCTCTGGAAACACCATATATTTT. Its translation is CASRGASGNTIYF.

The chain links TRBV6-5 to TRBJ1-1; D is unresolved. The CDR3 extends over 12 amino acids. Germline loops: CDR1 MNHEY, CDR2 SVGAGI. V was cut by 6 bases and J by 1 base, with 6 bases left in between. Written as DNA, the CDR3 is TGTGCCAGCAGCCCACAGAACACTGAAGCTTTCTTT. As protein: CASSPQNTEAFF.

In DNA, the CDR3 is TGTGCCAGCAGCTTTCCTCCGGCTACTGGAAACACCATATATTTT. Translating it yields CASSFPPATGNTIYF. The chain recombines TRBV7-9 with TRBJ1-3; D uncertain. V shed 3 bases and J shed 2 bases, with 11 bases lying between them. This CDR3 region has 15 residues. CDR1 and CDR2 from the germline V gene are SEHNR and FQNEAQ (reference sequence).

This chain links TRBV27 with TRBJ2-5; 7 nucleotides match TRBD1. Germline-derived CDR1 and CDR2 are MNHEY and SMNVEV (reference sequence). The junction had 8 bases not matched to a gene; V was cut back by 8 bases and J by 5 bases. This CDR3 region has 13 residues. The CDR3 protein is CASQRQGWETQYF. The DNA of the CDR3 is TGTGCCAGCCAGAGACAGGGTTGGGAGACCCAGTACTTC.

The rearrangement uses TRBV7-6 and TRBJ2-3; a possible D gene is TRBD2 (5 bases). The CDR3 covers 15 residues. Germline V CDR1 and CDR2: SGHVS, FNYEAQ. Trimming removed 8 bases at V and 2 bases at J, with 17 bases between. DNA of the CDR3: TGTGCCAGCCAGAACGGTGGACTTTCCACAGATACGCAGTATTTT. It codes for CASQNGGLSTDTQYF.

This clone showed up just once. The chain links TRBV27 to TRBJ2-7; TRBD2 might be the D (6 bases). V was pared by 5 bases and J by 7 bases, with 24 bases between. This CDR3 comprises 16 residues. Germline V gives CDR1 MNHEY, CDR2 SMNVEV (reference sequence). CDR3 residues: CASSAQKGARGGEQYF. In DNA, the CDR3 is TGTGCCAGCAGTGCCCAGAAAGGGGCGCGGGGTGGAGAGCAGTACTTC.

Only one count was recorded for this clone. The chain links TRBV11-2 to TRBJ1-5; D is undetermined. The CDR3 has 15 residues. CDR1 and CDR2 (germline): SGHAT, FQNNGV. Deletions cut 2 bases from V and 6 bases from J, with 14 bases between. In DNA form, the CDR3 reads TGTGCCAGCAGCTTACGGGGAGACTTTGGTCAGCCCCAGCATTTT. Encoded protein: CASSLRGDFGQPQHF.